The entry below describes one T cell receptor beta chain. Its binding antigen is unknown. No qualities accompany the bases; no much larger clone lies one base away. This sample is drawn from a study of shared clonotypes between healthy human individuals (dated by TCRdb to about 2020). Concerning the study at large: The cohort included a few men and a couple of women between 18 and 49 years of age. To increase sequencing depth and limit assay-specific biases, different laboratories used diverse techniques to prepare libraries and sequence TCR repertoires. The study deeply sequenced blood TCR repertoires of roughly five healthy adults to estimate repertoire size and the extent of clonotype sharing between individuals. For each donor, CD4 naive and CD4 memory were each run on three plates, CD8 naive on two plates, and CD8 memory on one plate. Leukapheresis yielded between about 0.9 and 10 billion PBMCs per donor.

Paper-wide results and their limitations: Incomplete sequencing was indicated by rarefaction of sorted-subset datasets, despite the large sequencing depth. Higher generation probabilities were observed for clonotypes shared by all four sorted-subset donors than for non-shared clonotypes. Larger estimated clonotype richness was generally found for naive subsets than for memory subsets. Only blood was sampled, and tissue TCR repertoires likely differ from those in blood. Pairwise subsampling led to the expectation that sequencing depth would affect the degree of clonotype sharing among donors. Because the study included a small number of donors, the genetic and exposure-history diversity represented was limited. When several donors were compared, the shared fraction of clonotypes was 5% to 6.5% for naive CD4, over 3% for naive CD8, 2% to 2.5% for memory CD4, and less than 0.45% for memory CD8.

Healthy HIV-negative adults with no recently reported acute infections or vaccinations were included as donors. Every donor was a Caucasian adult living in Nashville, Tennessee, USA. CD8 memory samples consisted of magnetically selected CD45RO+ cells combined with CCR7-negative CD45RA+ effector memory (TemRA) cells. Blood was collected by leukapheresis, and PBMCs were isolated by Ficoll-Histopaque density gradient centrifugation and then cryopreserved in liquid nitrogen vapor phase. Analytical flow cytometry was used to check the purity and quantity of each magnetically sorted T cell population. Genomic DNA was isolated from each sorted fraction and quantified by UV absorbance on a Nanodrop 2000c. Using the deep immunoSEQ assay, multiplex PCR amplified TCR CDR3 regions from genomic DNA. Genomic DNA extracted from each cell subset was distributed evenly over all wells of several immunoSEQ 96-well plates, and each plate served as one replicate. Each replicate PCR for sorted subsets received 200 ng genomic DNA, equal to about 30,000 T cell genomes. The purified libraries were quantified using a Qubit 3.0 fluorometer, sized with a Bioanalyzer 2100, and then quantified again using the KAPA Library Quantification kit. Each immunoSEQ 96-well plate was sequenced on its own single-read 150-cycle Illumina NextSeq 550 flow cell. The published analysis was carried out like this. Because the immunoSEQ output included only junctional sequences and no quality scores, the filtering could not be the same as the filtering used for full-length reads. To assign V/J genes and CDR3, sequences were annotated against IMGT germline references using PyIR, a Python wrapper for IgBLAST v1.9. Reads were removed for weak V/J assignments (E-value above 1e-6), missing CDR3, stop codons, out-of-frame junctions, or ambiguous translated residues. A V3J clonotype was defined by an identical inferred V gene, J gene, and CDR3 amino acid sequence. Percentage overlap between repertoires was calculated by dividing the number of shared unique clonotypes by the size of the smaller repertoire. RTK rarefaction, the Chao1 estimator, and Recon v2.1 estimates of unobserved clonotypes were used to assess repertoire richness. OLGA was used to compute generation probabilities for all TCRbeta clonotypes that the gDNA method yielded from four donors. The table was pulled from immuneACCESS by TCRdb, which kept in-frame rearrangements only. Such tables lose some clones; where checked, under half of the loss comes from unresolved V genes, and the rest has no known cause. V, J and clone size reflect that table, while D and trimming were determined from the DNA. In this sample the table shows 550,000 to 800,000 clones, 90% of which occur a single time. About 34% of the sample rests with the top ten.

The receptor's source is a man younger than 35 in good health. Some clones in this sample may be carry-over from other donors' samples. Sequencing input: memory CD8+ T cells from PBMCs. What the cell subset or site label conveys for this sample: CD45RO+ cells pooled with CCR7-negative TemRA cells.

The DNA is TGCGCCAGCAGCCAAGTTCAGGGTTTGGATACGCAGTATTTT. Its coded protein is CASSQVQGLDTQYF. The V gene is TRBV4-1 and the J gene is TRBJ2-3; a tentative D call is TRBD1 (5 bases match). According to the germline V gene, CDR1 reads MGHRA and CDR2 reads YSYEKL. From its cysteine to its phenylalanine, the CDR3 spans 14 amino acids. Left in the record is the CDR3 DNA by itself, 42 bases read in frame from the first base. V lost 1 base and J lost 6 bases; the stretch between them is 11 bases long.